This T cell receptor (beta chain) originates from a study of blood T cell repertoires in COVID-19. The overall study: T cells, B-cell-depleted T cells, or PBMCs provided the cDNA or gDNA that served as material.

Germline lookup yields CDR1 SGHNT and CDR2 YYREEE (reference sequence). V trimming: 1 base; J trimming: 9 bases; junction bases outside the gene matches: 4. The CDR3 spans 15 residues. Original handling: Estimation of nucleated cell counts relied on the amplification of reference gene primers. Sequenced by immunoSEQ multiplex PCR; TCRdb stores in-frame clones only, minus some. The V and J calls and clone size are taken from that table; D and trimming were inferred from the DNA. The data contain about 50,000 clones, roughly 83% of them singletons. The sample was peripheral blood. The chain joins TRBV5-4 to TRBJ1-6; 10 nucleotides line up with TRBD1. This TCR derives from an older woman with acute or convalescent COVID-19. The CDR3 region is CASSLPGQGTSPLHF. The CDR3 DNA sequence: TGTGCCAGCAGCTTGCCGGGACAGGGGACTTCACCCCTCCACTTT.